The clone carrying this TCR beta chain came up many times. As yet, its antigen is unknown. These data are taken from a study of prognosis after radiotherapy for stage I lung cancer. Study summary: Non-small cell lung cancer patients were all deemed medically inoperable. Study-wide points: Whether the expanded TCR clones were tumor-specific was not determined.

Blood draws of 5.5 to 7.5 milliliters of peripheral blood occurred at each of two time points. Deletions cut 3 bases from V and 6 bases from J, with 11 bases between. The length of the CDR3 is 14 residues. Germline loops: CDR1 SGHTA, CDR2 FQGNSA. By two-round multiplex PCR, the TCR beta CDR3 was amplified from genomic DNA. Every TRBV and TRBJ gene had its own specific primer in first-round PCR. In TCRdb, the multiplex PCR reads were re-called with MiXCR into one record per CDR3 protein. Of fewer than 35,000 distinct CDR3 sequences in the sample, 31% are singletons; the top ten hold 9% to 14%. The sequenced sample was PBMCs, obtained before or after stereotactic body radiation therapy (not recorded which). The TCR comes from a donor at least 50 years old with non-small cell lung cancer. The chain carries TRBV7-2 and TRBJ1-4; D gene ambiguous. The DNA of the CDR3 is TGTGCCAGCAGCTTCGAGGGTCTCCATGAAAAACTGTTTTTT. It yields the protein CASSFEGLHEKLFF.